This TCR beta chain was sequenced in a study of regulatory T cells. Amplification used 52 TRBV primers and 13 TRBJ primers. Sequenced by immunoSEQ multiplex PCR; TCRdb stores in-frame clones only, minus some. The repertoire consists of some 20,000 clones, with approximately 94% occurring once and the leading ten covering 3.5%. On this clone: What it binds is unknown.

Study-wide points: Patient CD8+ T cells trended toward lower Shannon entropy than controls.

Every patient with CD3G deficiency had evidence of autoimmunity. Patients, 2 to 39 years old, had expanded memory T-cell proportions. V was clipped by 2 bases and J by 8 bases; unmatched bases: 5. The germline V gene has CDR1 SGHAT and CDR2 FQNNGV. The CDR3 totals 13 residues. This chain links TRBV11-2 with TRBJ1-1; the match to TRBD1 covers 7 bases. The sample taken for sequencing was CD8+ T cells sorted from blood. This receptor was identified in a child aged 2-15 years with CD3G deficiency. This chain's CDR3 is CASSLSRDREAFF. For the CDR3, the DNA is TGTGCCAGCAGCTTAAGTCGGGACAGAGAAGCTTTCTTT.